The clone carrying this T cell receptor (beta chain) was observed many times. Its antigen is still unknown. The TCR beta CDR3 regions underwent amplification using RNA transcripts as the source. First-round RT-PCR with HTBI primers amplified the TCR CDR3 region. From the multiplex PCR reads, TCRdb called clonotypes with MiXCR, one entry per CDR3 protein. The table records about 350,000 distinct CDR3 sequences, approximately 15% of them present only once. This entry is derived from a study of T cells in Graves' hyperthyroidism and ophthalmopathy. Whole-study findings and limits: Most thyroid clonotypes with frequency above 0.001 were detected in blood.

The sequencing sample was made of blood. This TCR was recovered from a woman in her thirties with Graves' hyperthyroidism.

The DNA of the CDR3 is TGCGCCAGCAGCACCCGGACTAGCGGGAAGATTATCACCGGGGAGCTGTTTTTT. Translating it yields CASSTRTSGKIITGELFF. V usage is TRBV5-1 and J usage is TRBJ2-2; 12 bases map to TRBD2. The germline CDR1 and CDR2 sequences are SGHRS and YFSETQ. The CDR3 is made up of 18 amino acids. The V and J ends lost 4 bases and 4 bases, in that order; junction bases with no gene match: 11.